This passage covers 14 T cell receptor beta chains from one sample sequenced in a study of T-cell reconstitution after alpha-beta-depleted transplantation in children. Preparation of the TCRbeta library used unique molecular identifiers. One entry per CDR3 protein, called by TCRdb with MiXCR from the PCR reads. The sample contains about 460,000 distinct CDR3 sequences, over 9.5% of which appear only once. Here the sequenced sample was PBMCs, taken before TCRalphabeta/CD19-depleted stem cell transplant. These receptors were obtained from a child aged 2 to 10 with inherited bone marrow failure, due to receive a stem cell transplant.

The chain combines TRBV2 with TRBJ2-7, with D possibly matching TRBD2 (5 bases). Germline V CDR1 and CDR2: SNHLY, FYNNEI. CDR3 length: 13 residues. The germline V and J ends were trimmed by 11 bases and 0 bases, with 14 bases remaining between them. CDR3 nucleotides: TGTGCCCTCCGGCGGGCGAGCTCCTACGAGCAGTACTTC. Translating it yields CALRRASSYEQYF.

This clonotype was seen repeatedly, ten times or more. This chain uses TRBV7-2 with TRBJ2-1; tentative D call: TRBD1 (5 bases). This CDR3 is 14 amino acids long. Germline-derived CDR1 and CDR2 are SGHTA and FQGNSA. With 5 bases removed from V and 4 bases from J, the gap between germline ends came to 12 bases. The CDR3 reads CASSTQVQYNEQFF. As DNA, the CDR3 is TGTGCCAGCAGCACACAGGTACAATACAATGAGCAGTTCTTC.

This clonotype has a count of ten or more. The CDR3 nucleotides are TGTGCCAGCAGTTTACTTCCGGGCTCTGGTCGGTTCTTC. Protein sequence: CASSLLPGSGRFF. The chain has TRBV12-3 or TRBV12-4 and TRBJ2-1; D gene unclear. The CDR3 spans 13 residues. The V and J ends lost 2 bases and 15 bases respectively, with 17 bases between them.

At least ten counts were recorded for this clonotype. This rearrangement joins TRBV12-3 or TRBV12-4 to TRBJ2-3, with D possibly matching TRBD2 (5 bases). V lost 5 bases and J 3 bases, leaving 15 bases between the germline ends. This CDR3 has 15 amino acids. For the CDR3, the DNA is TGTGCCAGCAGTATCCGGACCTCGGGAACAGATACGCAGTATTTT. Translating gives CASSIRTSGTDTQYF.

This clonotype appeared many times. The chain employs TRBV30 and TRBJ1-6; 7 nucleotides match TRBD1. The J segment lost 10 bases and the V segment lost 0 bases, leaving 9 bases of the junction unmatched. This CDR3 region has 15 residues. In germline, CDR1 is GTSNPN, CDR2 SVGIG (reference sequence). This CDR3 reads CAWSVRGQPTSPLHF. The CDR3 coding sequence is TGTGCCTGGAGTGTACGGGGACAGCCGACGTCACCCCTCCACTTT.

In the case of this clonotype: Being one base from a much bigger clone, this may be a read error. The CDR3 sequence is CASSKFRDRATGEQFF. DNA for the CDR3: TGTGCCAGCAGCAAGTTCCGGGACAGGGCTACCGGGGAGCAGTTTTTT. This chain links TRBV9 with TRBJ2-2; 9 bases line up with TRBD1. The CDR3 is made up of 16 amino acids. Germline values: CDR1 SGDLS, CDR2 YYNGEE.

The rearrangement uses TRBV20-1 and TRBJ1-2; no definite D call. The germline CDR1 and CDR2 sequences are DFQATT and SNEGSKA (reference sequence). The germline V and J ends were trimmed by 2 bases and 2 bases, with 0 bases remaining between them. This CDR3 is 10 amino acids long. The chain's CDR3 is CSARNYGYTF. The CDR3 nucleotides are TGCAGTGCTAGAAACTATGGCTACACCTTC.

This clonotype was seen ten or more times. This chain uses TRBV12-3 or TRBV12-4 with TRBJ1-4; no reliable D call. This CDR3 spans 14 amino acids. Trimming took off 3 bases at V and 5 bases at J, with 10 bases between the two ends. The CDR3 nucleotides read TGTGCCAGCAGTTTCCGGGCCAACAATGAAAAACTGTTTTTT. This sequence encodes CASSFRANNEKLFF.

This clonotype was counted many times. This chain connects TRBV7-9 to TRBJ1-1; D remains unclear. V was cut by 5 bases and J by 0 bases, with 7 bases left in between. The CDR3 consists of 13 residues. Germline CDR1 reads SEHNR; CDR2 reads FQNEAQ (reference sequence). The CDR3 spells CASSPLMNTEAFF. CDR3 nucleotide sequence: TGTGCCAGCAGCCCTCTCATGAACACTGAAGCTTTCTTT.

As regards this clonotype: Compared with germline, one end of the junction differs, possibly owing to a read error. The gene calls are TRBV29-1 and TRBJ2-5; 7 nucleotides agree with TRBD1. This CDR3 region has 12 residues. Germline lookup yields CDR1 SQVTM and CDR2 ANQGSEA. DNA for the CDR3: TGCAGCATTTTGACAGGGTGGGAGACCCATTACTTC. Protein: CSILTGWETHYF.

The V call is TRBV10-2, the J call TRBJ1-1; 7 nucleotides align to TRBD1. Germline values: CDR1 WSHSY, CDR2 SAAADI. This CDR3 region has 15 residues. The trim removed 3 bases at V and 6 bases at J, leaving 10 bases unmatched. The CDR3 loop reads CASSDPQGGYAEAFF. The CDR3 region has the DNA TGCGCCAGCAGTGACCCCCAGGGGGGGTACGCTGAAGCTTTCTTT.

The table lists this clonotype with many counts. The V gene is TRBV29-1, the J gene TRBJ1-2; a possible D gene is TRBD1 (6 bases). Trimming left V 0 bases short and J 4 bases short, with 18 bases between. The germline V gene has CDR1 SQVTM and CDR2 ANQGSEA. The CDR3 consists of 16 residues. In DNA form, the CDR3 reads TGCAGCGTTGAAGATCATCGCTTTGGGGGCGGCTATGGCTACACCTTC. It encodes CSVEDHRFGGGYGYTF.

This clonotype was observed at least ten times. V gene TRBV27 combines with J gene TRBJ2-7, with 12 bases fitting TRBD2. The J segment lost 0 bases and the V segment lost 5 bases, leaving 8 bases of the junction unmatched. Germline loops: CDR1 MNHEY, CDR2 SMNVEV (reference sequence). The CDR3 is 17 residues long. CDR3 sequence reads: CASSRLAGGSSSYEQYF. Here the CDR3 DNA reads TGTGCCAGCAGTAGGCTAGCGGGAGGGTCGAGCTCCTACGAGCAGTACTTC.

A note on this clonotype: This may be a read error: a much more frequent sequence differs by one nucleotide. The chain joins TRBV20-1 to TRBJ2-3; 11 bases are shared with TRBD2. Germline CDR1 reads DFQATT; CDR2 reads SNEGSKA (reference sequence). The CDR3 runs to 17 residues. Unmatched junction bases numbered 12, after V lost 5 bases and J lost 2 bases. The CDR3 coding sequence is TGCAGTGCTGGTTTGGGTCTAGCGGGAGGATACACAGATACGCAGTATTTT. Translation: CSAGLGLAGGYTDTQYF.